The clone carrying this TCR beta chain was detected a few times. Its specificity is unknown. Germline CDR1 and CDR2: GTSNPN and SVGIG (reference sequence). V lost 1 base and J 2 bases, leaving 12 bases between the germline ends. This CDR3 has 15 residues. The PCR employed 60 Vbeta primers together with 13 Jbeta primers. Some clones are missing from TCRdb's copy, which holds only in-frame ones; the method was immunoSEQ multiplex PCR. The sample yields 100,000 to 150,000 clones, approximately 78% seen once. This entry comes from a study of cytomegalovirus exposure and HLA in healthy donors. About the research overall: Among the roughly 430 genotyped donors, 81% were placed in the Caucasian-associated ancestry cluster.

Study-wide results and caveats: It was approximately 150 TCR beta chains that were listed as cytomegalovirus-associated. Later analysis demonstrated an association between a missense DCLRE1C variant and TCR beta V- and J-gene trimming.

The source of this sequence is a young woman in good health and CMV-seronegative. The rearrangement joins TRBV30 to TRBJ1-5; unclear D gene. The sample taken for sequencing was PBMCs. The CDR3 DNA sequence: TGTGCCTGGAGTGCTAGTATGGGTGGCAATCAGCCCCAGCATTTT. Amino acid sequence: CAWSASMGGNQPQHF.